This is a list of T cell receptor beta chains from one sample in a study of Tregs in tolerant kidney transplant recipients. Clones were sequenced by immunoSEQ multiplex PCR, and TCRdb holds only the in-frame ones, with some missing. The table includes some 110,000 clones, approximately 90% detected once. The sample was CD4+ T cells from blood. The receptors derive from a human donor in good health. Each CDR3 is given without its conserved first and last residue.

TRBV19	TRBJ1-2	ASSDPRVSYGYT
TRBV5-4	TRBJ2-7	ASSFPGQGDYEQY
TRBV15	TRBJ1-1	ATSRRQGRAEAF
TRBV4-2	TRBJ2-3	ASSPWTSGTDTQY
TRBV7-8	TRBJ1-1	ASSLLPLLRGEAF
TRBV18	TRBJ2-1	ASSPRTSGEYNEQF
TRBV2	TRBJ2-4	ASSDQRAKNIQY
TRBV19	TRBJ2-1	ASSIKGGGQF
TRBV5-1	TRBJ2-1	ASSLDGSGDYNEQF
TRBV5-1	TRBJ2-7	ASSLVGGSYEQY
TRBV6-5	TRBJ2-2	ASSYLAGELF
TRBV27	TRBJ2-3	ASSRSRSTDTQY
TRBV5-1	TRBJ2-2	ASSLSAHTGELF